These T cell receptor beta chains were read from a single sample in a study of shared clonotypes between healthy human individuals. TCRdb keeps only in-frame clones here, not all; method: immunoSEQ multiplex PCR. The sample lists millions of clones, 85% to 95% occurring once. Material for sequencing was naive CD4+ T cells sorted from blood. The receptors were gathered from a man aged 18 to 29 in good health. Each CDR3 is given with its conserved first and last residue. Each record gives: J gene, D gene, clone size, V gene, CDR3 DNA, CDR3 protein. The D gene is left open where the match is weak. The size entry is marked missing in some rows and otherwise reads once, few, many or a size class.

TRBJ2-3 NA NA TRBV9 TGTGCCAGCAGCGTGGCCATTGGCCGCACAGATACGCAGTATTTT CASSVAIGRTDTQYF
TRBJ2-5 NA NA TRBV2 TGTGCCAGCAGTGAAGCGCTTTGGGAGACCCAGTACTTC CASSEALWETQYF
TRBJ2-1 NA NA TRBV10-3 TGTGCCATCGCCGGACTTGCCCCGGGAGAGCAGTTCTTC CAIAGLAPGEQFF
TRBJ2-1 TRBD1 NA TRBV7-2 TGTGCCAGCAGCTTATACGGACAGGGGGCAATTGAGCAGTTCTTC CASSLYGQGAIEQFF
TRBJ2-7 NA NA TRBV28 TGTGCCAGCAGCACCAATAGGGAGGCTTCTACCTACGAGCAGTACTTC CASSTNREASTYEQYF
TRBJ2-6 NA NA TRBV19 TGTGCCAGTAGTATAGGTCGACTAGACCCCTCTGGGGCCAACGTCCTGACTTTC CASSIGRLDPSGANVLTF
TRBJ2-1 NA NA TRBV5-6 TGTGCCAGCAGCTTGGGAGGCGAGCAGTTCTTC CASSLGGEQFF
TRBJ2-1 TRBD1 NA TRBV12-5 TGTGCTAGCGGAGGACAGGGGTTCTACAATGAGCAGTTCTTC CASGGQGFYNEQFF
TRBJ2-1 NA once TRBV6-5 TGTGCCAGCAGACATCGGGACTTATACAATGAGCAGTTCTTC CASRHRDLYNEQFF
TRBJ1-2 TRBD1 NA TRBV30 TGTGCCTGGGGAAAGGGACAGGGGCGCTACTATGGCTACACCTTC CAWGKGQGRYYGYTF
TRBJ2-6 TRBD1 NA TRBV14 TGTGCCAGCAGCCAAGTTTTGGGGACAGGGATCGGGGCCAACGTCCTGACTTTC CASSQVLGTGIGANVLTF
TRBJ2-6 NA NA TRBV30 TGTGCCTGGAGTCCCCTCGGGACTGGGGCCAACGTCCTGACTTTC CAWSPLGTGANVLTF
TRBJ2-3 TRBD2 NA TRBV5-1 TGCGCCAGCAGCTCCACTAGCGGGGACACAGATACGCAGTATTTT CASSSTSGDTDTQYF
TRBJ1-4 NA NA TRBV28 TGTGCCAGCAGTCCCGGGGGACAAAATGAAAAACTGTTTTTT CASSPGGQNEKLFF
TRBJ2-3 NA NA TRBV4-3 TGCGCCAGCAGCGCCTCGGGGGATGGGTTGGCAGATACGCAGTATTTT CASSASGDGLADTQYF
TRBJ2-2 TRBD2 NA TRBV10-3 TGTGCCATAACTAGCGGGGGATACACCGGGGAGCTGTTTTTT CAITSGGYTGELFF
TRBJ2-2 TRBD2 NA TRBV2 TGTGCCAGCGGAGCTAGCGGAAACACCGGGGAGCTGTTTTTT CASGASGNTGELFF